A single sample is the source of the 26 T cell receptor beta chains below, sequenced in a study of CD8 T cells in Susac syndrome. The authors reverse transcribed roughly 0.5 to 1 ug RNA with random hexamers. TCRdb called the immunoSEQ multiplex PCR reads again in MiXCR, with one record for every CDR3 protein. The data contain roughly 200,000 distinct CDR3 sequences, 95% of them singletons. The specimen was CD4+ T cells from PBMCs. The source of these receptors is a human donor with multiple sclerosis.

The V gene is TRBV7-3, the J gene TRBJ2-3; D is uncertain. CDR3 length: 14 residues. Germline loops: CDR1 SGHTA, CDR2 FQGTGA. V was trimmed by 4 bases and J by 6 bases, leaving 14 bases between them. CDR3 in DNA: TGTGCCAGCAGCTCCCCGGACGGGTCGGATACGCAGTATTTT. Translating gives CASSSPDGSDTQYF.

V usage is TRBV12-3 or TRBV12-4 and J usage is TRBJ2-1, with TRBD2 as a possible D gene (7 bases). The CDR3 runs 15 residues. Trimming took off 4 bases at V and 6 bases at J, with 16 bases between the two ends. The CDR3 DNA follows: TGTGCCAGCAGTTCGGGTGTGGCGGGGGCCAATGAGCAGTTCTTC. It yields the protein CASSSGVAGANEQFF.

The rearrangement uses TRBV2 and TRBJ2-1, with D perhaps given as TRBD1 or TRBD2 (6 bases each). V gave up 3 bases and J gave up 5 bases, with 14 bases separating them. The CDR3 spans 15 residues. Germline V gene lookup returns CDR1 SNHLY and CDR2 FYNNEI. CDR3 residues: CASSETGDTNNEQFF. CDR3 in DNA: TGTGCCAGCAGTGAGACGGGGGACACTAACAATGAGCAGTTCTTC.

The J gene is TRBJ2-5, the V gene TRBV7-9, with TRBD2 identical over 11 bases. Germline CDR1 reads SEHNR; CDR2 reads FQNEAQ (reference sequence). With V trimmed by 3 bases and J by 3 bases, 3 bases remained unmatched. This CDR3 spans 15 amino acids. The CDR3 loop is CASSFSGLAEETQYF. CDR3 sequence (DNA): TGTGCCAGCAGCTTCTCGGGACTAGCGGAAGAGACCCAGTACTTC.

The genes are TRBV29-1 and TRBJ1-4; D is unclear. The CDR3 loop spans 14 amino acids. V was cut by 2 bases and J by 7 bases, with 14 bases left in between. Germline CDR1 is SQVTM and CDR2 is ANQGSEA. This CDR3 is CSVERSGSGEKLFF. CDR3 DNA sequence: TGCAGCGTTGAACGGTCTGGGAGTGGTGAAAAACTGTTTTTT. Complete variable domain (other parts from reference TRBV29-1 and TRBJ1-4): SAVISQKPSRDICQRGTSLTIQCQVDSQVTMMFWYRQQPGQSLTLIATANQGSEATYESGFVIDKFPISRPNLTFSTLTVSNMSPEDSSIYLCSVERSGSGEKLFFGSGTQLSVL.

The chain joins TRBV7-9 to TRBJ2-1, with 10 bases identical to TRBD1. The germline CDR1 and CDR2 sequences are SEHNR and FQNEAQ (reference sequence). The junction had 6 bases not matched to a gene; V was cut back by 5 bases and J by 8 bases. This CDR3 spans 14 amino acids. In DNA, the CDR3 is TGTGCCAGCAGCCCGGGACAGGGGCCGTATGAGCAGTTCTTC. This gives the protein CASSPGQGPYEQFF.

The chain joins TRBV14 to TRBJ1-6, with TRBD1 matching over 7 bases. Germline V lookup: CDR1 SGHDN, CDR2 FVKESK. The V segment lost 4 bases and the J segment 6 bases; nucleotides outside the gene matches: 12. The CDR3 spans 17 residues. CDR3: CASSPRQGVHFNSPLHF. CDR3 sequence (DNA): TGTGCCAGCAGCCCCCGACAGGGCGTACACTTTAATTCACCCCTCCACTTT.

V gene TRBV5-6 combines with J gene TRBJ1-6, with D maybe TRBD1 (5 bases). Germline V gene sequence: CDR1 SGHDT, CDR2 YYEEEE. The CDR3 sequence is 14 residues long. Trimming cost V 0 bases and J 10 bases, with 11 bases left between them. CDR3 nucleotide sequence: TGTGCCAGCAGCTTGGGGCAGGGTCGCTCACCCCTCCACTTT. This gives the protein CASSLGQGRSPLHF.

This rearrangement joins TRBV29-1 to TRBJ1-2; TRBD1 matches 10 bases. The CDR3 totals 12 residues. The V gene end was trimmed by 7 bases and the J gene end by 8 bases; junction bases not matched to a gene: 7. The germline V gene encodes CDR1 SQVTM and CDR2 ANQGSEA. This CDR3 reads CSAGQGVDGYTF. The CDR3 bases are TGCAGCGCAGGACAGGGGGTGGACGGCTACACCTTC.

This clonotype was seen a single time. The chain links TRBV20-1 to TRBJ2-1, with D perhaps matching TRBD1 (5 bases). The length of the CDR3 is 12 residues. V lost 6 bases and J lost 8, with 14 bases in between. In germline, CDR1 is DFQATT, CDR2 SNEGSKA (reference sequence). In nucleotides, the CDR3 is TGCAGTGCCGGCAGGGCGGCTGATGAGCAGTTCTTC. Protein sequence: CSAGRAADEQFF.

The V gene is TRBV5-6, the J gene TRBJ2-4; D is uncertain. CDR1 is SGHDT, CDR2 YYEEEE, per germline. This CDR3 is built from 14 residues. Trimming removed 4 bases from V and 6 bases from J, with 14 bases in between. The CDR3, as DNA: TGTGCCAGCAGCCTGGCTGGGAATATAAACATTCAGTACTTC. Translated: CASSLAGNINIQYF.

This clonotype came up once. The CDR3 spells CASSWAGETGEQYF. CDR3 nucleotides: TGTGCCAGCAGTTGGGCGGGGGAGACTGGGGAGCAGTACTTC. J is TRBJ2-7 and V is TRBV2, with 7 bases aligning to TRBD2. After removal of 5 bases from V and 7 bases from J, the junction contained 11 bases not matched to a gene. The CDR3 extends over 14 amino acids. The V gene's germline CDR1 is SNHLY and CDR2 FYNNEI.

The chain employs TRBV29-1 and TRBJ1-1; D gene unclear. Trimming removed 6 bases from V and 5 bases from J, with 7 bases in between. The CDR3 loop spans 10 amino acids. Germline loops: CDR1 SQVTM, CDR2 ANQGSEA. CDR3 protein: CSVADTEAFF. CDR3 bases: TGCAGCGTCGCAGATACTGAAGCTTTCTTT.

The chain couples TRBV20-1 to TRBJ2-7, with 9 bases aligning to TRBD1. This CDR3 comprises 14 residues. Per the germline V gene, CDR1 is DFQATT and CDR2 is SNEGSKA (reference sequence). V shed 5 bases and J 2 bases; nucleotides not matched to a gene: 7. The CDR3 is CSARRQGGTYEQYV. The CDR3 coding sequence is TGCAGTGCTCGAAGACAGGGGGGAACCTACGAGCAGTACGTC.

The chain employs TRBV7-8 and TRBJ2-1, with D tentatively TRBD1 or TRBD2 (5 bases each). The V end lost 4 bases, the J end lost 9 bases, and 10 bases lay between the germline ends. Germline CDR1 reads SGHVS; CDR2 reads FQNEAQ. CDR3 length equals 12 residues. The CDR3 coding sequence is TGTGCCAGCAGCTGGGACCCCGGTGAGCAGTTCTTC. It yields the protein CASSWDPGEQFF. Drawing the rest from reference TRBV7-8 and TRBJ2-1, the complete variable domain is GAGVSQSPRYKVAKRGQDVALRCDPISGHVSLFWYQQALGQGPEFLTYFQNEAQLDKSGLPSDRFFAERPEGSVSTLKIQRTQQEDSAVYLCASSWDPGEQFFGPGTRLTVL.

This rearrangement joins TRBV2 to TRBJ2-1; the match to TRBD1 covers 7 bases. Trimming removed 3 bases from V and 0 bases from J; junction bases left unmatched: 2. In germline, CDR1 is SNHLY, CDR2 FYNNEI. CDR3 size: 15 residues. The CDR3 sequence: CASSEGQSSYNEQFF. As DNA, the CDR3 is TGTGCCAGCAGTGAGGGACAGAGCTCCTACAATGAGCAGTTCTTC. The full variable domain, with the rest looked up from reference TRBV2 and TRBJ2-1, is EPEVTQTPSHQVTQMGQEVILRCVPISNHLYFYWYRQILGQKVEFLVSFYNNEISEKSEIFDDQFSVERPDGSNFTLKIRSTKLEDSAMYFCASSEGQSSYNEQFFGPGTRLTVL.

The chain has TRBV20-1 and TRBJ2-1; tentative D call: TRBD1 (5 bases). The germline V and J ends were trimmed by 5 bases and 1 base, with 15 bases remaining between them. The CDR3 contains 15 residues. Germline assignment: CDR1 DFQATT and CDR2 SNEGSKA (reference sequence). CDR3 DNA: TGCAGTGCTCCGAATCCGGCAGGGTCCTACAATGAGCAGTTCTTC. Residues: CSAPNPAGSYNEQFF.

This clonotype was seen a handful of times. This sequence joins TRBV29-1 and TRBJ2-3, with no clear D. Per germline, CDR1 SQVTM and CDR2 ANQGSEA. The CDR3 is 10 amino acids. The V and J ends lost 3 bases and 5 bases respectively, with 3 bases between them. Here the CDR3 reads CSVDVDTQYF. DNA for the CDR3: TGCAGCGTTGATGTAGATACGCAGTATTTT.

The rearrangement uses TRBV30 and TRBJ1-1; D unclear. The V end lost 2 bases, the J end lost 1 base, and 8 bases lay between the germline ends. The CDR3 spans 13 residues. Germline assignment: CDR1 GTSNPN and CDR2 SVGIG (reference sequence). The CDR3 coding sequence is TGTGCCTGGAGTATATGGGAGAACACTGAAGCTTTCTTT. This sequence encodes CAWSIWENTEAFF. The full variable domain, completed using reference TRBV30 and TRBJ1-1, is SQTIHQWPATLVQPVGSPLSLECTVEGTSNPNLYWYRQAAGRGLQLLFYSVGIGQISSEVPQNLSASRPQDRQFILSSKKLLLSDSGFYLCAWSIWENTEAFFGQGTRLTVV.

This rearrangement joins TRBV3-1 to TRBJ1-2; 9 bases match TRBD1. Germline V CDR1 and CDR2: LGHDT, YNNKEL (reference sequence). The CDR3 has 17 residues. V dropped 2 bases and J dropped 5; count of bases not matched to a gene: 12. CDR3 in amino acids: CASSQSQRTGAPYGYTF. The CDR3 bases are TGTGCCAGCAGCCAAAGTCAACGGACAGGGGCTCCTTATGGCTACACCTTC.

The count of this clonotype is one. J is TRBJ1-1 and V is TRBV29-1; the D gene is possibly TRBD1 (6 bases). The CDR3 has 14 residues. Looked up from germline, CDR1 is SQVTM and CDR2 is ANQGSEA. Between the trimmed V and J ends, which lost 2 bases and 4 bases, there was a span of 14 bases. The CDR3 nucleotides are TGCAGCGTTGAACTTCAGGCAGGGGCCACTGAAGCTTTCTTT. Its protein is CSVELQAGATEAFF.

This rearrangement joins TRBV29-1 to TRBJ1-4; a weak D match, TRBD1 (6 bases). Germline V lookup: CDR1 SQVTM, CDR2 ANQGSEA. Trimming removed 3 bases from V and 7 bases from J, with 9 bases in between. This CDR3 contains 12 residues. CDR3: CSVESRGEKLFF. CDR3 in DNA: TGCAGCGTTGAGAGCAGGGGTGAAAAACTGTTTTTT.

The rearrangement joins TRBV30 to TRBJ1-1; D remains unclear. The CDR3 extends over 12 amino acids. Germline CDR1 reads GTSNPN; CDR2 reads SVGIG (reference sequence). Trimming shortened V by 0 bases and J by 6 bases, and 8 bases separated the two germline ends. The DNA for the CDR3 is TGTGCCTGGAGTGTGGCCGGGGCTGAAGCTTTCTTT. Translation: CAWSVAGAEAFF.

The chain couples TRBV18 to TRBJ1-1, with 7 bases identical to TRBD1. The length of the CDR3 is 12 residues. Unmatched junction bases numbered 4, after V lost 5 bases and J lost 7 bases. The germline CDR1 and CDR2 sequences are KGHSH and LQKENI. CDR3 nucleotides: TGTGCCAGCTCAGACCGGGACAGTGAAGCTTTCTTT. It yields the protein CASSDRDSEAFF.

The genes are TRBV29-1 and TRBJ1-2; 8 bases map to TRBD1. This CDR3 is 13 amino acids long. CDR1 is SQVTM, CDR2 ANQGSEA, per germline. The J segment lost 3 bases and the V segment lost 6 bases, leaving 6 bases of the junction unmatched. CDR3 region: CSVTQGVDYGYTF. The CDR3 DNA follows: TGCAGCGTGACACAGGGGGTAGACTATGGCTACACCTTC.

The chain's CDR3 is CASSPEREQFF. The CDR3 DNA follows: TGTGCCAGCTCACCCGAACGTGAGCAGTTCTTC. The chain recombines TRBV18 with TRBJ2-1; D is uncertain. This CDR3 is 11 amino acids long. Germline V gene data show CDR1 as KGHSH and CDR2 as LQKENI. V shed 3 bases and J shed 9 bases, with 6 bases lying between them.